This T cell receptor (beta chain) was recovered during a study of cytomegalovirus exposure and HLA in healthy donors. Background on the study: Some 91 million unique TCRs from HLA-typed donors were held in an early release of data.

CDR3 length equals 13 residues. V was pared by 11 bases and J by 3 bases, with 16 bases between. Looked up from germline, CDR1 is MNHNS and CDR2 is SASEGT. This clone was seen only a few times. The antigen is undetermined. Notes on the study in general: In an earlier analysis, in 620 or so donors, most V segments appeared productive either ~90% or ~30% of the time.

A multiplex PCR was run with 60 Vbeta primers and 13 Jbeta primers. Profiling relied on immunoSEQ multiplex PCR, and the TCRdb table lists in-frame clones only, not all of them. Here the sample spans 210,000 or so clones, approximately 90% being singletons. Sequenced: PBMCs. V gene TRBV6-1 combines with J gene TRBJ1-1, with D unclear. The TCR comes from a young woman in good health and CMV-seronegative. The CDR3 DNA is TGTGCCGCAACGCCTATTATAGACACTGAAGCTTTCTTT. Encoded protein: CAATPIIDTEAFF.